Here is one T cell receptor (beta chain) with its context. Germline CDR1 SEHNR, CDR2 FQNEAQ (reference sequence). The V end was cut by 7 bases, the J end by 3 bases, with 12 bases between. The CDR3 contains 13 residues. This sample is part of a study of brain T cells in children with intractable seizures. Indicated time point: blood from clinic visit 5 months post-surgery; TSC patient then seizure free. Patients received at least one anti-epileptic drug before surgery. TCRdb's table, derived via immunoSEQ multiplex PCR, lists solely in-frame clones and lacks some. The sample holds about 350,000 clones; roughly 92% are singletons and the top ten take about 6%.

This chain joins TRBV7-9 and TRBJ1-1; D is unresolved. This TCR came from a boy under two years old with tuberous sclerosis and intractable seizures. Sample: peripheral blood, taken 4 to 6 months after surgery. The CDR3, as DNA: TGTGCCAGCACCTCGGGTCTGGACACTGAAGCTTTCTTT. It specifies CASTSGLDTEAFF. The full variable domain, rest sourced from reference TRBV7-9 and TRBJ1-1, is DTGVSQNPRHKITKRGQNVTFRCDPISEHNRLYWYRQTLGQGPEFLTYFQNEAQLEKSRLLSDRFSAERPKGSFSTLEIQRTEQGDSAMYLCASTSGLDTEAFFGQGTRLTVV.